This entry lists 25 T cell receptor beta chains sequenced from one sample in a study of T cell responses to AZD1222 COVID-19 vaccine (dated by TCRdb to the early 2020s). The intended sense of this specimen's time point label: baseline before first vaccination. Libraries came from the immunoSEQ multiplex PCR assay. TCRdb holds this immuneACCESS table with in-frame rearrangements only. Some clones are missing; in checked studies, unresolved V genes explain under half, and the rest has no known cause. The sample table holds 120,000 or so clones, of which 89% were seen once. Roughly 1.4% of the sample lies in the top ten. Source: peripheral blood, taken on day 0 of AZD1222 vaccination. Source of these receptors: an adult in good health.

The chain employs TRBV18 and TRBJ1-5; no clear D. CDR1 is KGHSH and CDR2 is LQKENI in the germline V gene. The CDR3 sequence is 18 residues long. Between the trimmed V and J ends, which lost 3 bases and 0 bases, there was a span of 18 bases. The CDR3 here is CASSPSLPEANSNQPQHF. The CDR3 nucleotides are TGTGCCAGCTCACCCAGTTTGCCGGAAGCAAATAGCAATCAGCCCCAGCATTTT.

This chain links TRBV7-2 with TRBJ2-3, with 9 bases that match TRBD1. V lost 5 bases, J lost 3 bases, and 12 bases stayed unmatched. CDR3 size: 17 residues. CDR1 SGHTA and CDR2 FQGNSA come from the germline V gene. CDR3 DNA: TGTGCCAGCAGCCCCCCGACAGGGGGTATAAGGACAGATACGCAGTATTTT. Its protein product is CASSPPTGGIRTDTQYF. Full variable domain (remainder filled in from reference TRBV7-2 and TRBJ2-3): GAGVSQSPSNKVTEKGKDVELRCDPISGHTALYWYRQSLGQGLEFLIYFQGNSAPDKSGLPSDRFSAERTGGSVSTLTIQRTQQEDSAVYLCASSPPTGGIRTDTQYFGPGTRLTVL.

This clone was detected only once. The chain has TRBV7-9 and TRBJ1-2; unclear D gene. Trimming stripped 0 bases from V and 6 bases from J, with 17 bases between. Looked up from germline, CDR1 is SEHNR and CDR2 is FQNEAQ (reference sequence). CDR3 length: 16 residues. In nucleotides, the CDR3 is TGTGCCAGCAGCTTAGCGGGCGCGAAGGGTGTGGATGGCTACACCTTC. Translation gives CASSLAGAKGVDGYTF.

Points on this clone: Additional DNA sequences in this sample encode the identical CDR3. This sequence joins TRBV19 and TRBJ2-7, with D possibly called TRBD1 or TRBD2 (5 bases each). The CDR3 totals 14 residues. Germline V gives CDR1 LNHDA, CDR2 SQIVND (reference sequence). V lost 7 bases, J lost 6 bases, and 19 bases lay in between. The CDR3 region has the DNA TGTGCCAGTACCCAAGGTCCGGGGACGGGCGAGCAGTACTTC. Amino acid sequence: CASTQGPGTGEQYF.

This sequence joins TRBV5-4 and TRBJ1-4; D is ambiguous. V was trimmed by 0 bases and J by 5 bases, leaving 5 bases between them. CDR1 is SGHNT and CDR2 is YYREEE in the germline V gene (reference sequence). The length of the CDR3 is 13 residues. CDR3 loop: CASSLGTNEKLFF. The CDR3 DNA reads TGTGCCAGCAGCTTGGGTACAAATGAAAAACTGTTTTTT.

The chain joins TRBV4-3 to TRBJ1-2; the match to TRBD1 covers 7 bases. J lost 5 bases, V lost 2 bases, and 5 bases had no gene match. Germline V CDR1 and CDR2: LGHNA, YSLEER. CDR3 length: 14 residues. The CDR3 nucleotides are TGCGCCAGCAGCCAAAACAGGGGTTATTATGGCTACACCTTC. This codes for CASSQNRGYYGYTF.

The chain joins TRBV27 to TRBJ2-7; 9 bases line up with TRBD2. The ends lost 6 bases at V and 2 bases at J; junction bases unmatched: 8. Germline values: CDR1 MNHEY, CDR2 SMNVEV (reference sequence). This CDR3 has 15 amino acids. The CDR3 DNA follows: TGTGCCAGCAGCCGCCCTAGCGGGATTCCCTACGAGCAGTACTTC. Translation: CASSRPSGIPYEQYF.

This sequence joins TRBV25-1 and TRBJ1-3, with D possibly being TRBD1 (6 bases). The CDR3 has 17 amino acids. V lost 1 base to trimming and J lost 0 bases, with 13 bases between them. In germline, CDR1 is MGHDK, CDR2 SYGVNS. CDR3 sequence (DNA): TGTGCCAGCAGTGAATCCAGGGGCCACGTCTCTGGAAACACCATATATTTT. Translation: CASSESRGHVSGNTIYF. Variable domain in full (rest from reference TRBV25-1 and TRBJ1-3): EADIYQTPRYLVIGTGKKITLECSQTMGHDKMYWYQQDPGMELHLIHYSYGVNSTEKGDLSSESTVSRIRTEHFPLTLESARPSHTSQYLCASSESRGHVSGNTIYFGEGSWLTVV.

The CDR3 nucleotides read TGTGCCAGCAGTCCTGGGACCCCGGGAGAGCAGTACTTC. Translating gives CASSPGTPGEQYF. The chain links TRBV6-5 to TRBJ2-7, with D perhaps being TRBD1 or TRBD2 (5 bases each). The V and J ends lost 5 bases and 7 bases respectively, with 15 bases between them. The CDR3 is 13 amino acids. Germline CDR1 and CDR2: MNHEY and SVGAGI.

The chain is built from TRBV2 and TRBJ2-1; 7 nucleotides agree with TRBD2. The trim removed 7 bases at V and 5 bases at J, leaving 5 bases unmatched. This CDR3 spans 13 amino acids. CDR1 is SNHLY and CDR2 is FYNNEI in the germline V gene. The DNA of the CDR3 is TGTGCCAGCATGGGGGGGACCCACAATGAGCAGTTCTTC. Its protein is CASMGGTHNEQFF.

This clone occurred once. CDR3 region: CATSDDHSYEQYF. The CDR3 DNA follows: TGTGCCACCAGTGATGACCACAGCTACGAGCAGTACTTC. The chain joins TRBV24-1 to TRBJ2-7; D not certain. Germline CDR1 is KGHDR and CDR2 is SFDVKD. The V end was cut by 3 bases, the J end by 3 bases, with 8 bases between. The CDR3 totals 13 residues.

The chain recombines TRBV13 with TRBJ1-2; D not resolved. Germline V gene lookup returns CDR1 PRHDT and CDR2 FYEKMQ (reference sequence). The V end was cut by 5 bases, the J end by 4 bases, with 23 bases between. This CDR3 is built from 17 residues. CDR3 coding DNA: TGTGCCAGCAGCCTCGCCGGGCCCATAGATATGGCCTATGGCTACACCTTC. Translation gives CASSLAGPIDMAYGYTF. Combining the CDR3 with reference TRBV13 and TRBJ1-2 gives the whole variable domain AAGVIQSPRHLIKEKRETATLKCYPIPRHDTVYWYQQGPGQDPQFLISFYEKMQSDKGSIPDRFSAQQFSDYHSELNMSSLELGDSALYFCASSLAGPIDMAYGYTFGSGTRLTVV.

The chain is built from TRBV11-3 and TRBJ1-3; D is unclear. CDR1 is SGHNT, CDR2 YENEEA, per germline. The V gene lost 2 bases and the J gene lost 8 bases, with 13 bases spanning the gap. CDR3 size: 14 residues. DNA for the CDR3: TGTGCCAGCAGCTTACGGGCCGTGCGGGACACCATATATTTT. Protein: CASSLRAVRDTIYF. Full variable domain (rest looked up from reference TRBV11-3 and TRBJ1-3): EAGVVQSPRYKIIEKKQPVAFWCNPISGHNTLYWYLQNLGQGPELLIRYENEEAVDDSQLPKDRFSAERLKGVDSTLKIQPAELGDSAVYLCASSLRAVRDTIYFGEGSWLTVV.

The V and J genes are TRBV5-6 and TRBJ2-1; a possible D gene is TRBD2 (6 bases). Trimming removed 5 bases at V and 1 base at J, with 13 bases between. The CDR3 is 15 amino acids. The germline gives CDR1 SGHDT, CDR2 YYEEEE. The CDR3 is CASSYPGLSYNEQFF. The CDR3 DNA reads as TGTGCCAGCAGTTACCCGGGACTGTCCTACAATGAGCAGTTCTTC.

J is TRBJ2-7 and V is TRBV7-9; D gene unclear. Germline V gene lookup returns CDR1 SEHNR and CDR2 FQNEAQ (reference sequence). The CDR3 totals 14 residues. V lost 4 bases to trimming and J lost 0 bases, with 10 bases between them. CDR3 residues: CASSSQAFSYEQYF. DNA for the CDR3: TGTGCCAGCAGCTCACAAGCATTCTCCTACGAGCAGTACTTC.

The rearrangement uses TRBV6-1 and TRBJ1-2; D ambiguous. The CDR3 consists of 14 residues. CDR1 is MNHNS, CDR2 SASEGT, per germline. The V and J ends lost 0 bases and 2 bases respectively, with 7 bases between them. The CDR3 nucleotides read TGTGCCAGCAGTGAAGCTCCGCAGAACTATGGCTACACCTTC. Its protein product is CASSEAPQNYGYTF.

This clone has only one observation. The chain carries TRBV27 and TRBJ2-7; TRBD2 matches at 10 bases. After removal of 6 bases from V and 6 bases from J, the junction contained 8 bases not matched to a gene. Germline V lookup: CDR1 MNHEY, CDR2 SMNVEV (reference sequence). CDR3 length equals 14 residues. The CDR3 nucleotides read TGTGCCAGCAGCCCAAGCGGGAGGGTCAGCGAGCAGTACTTC. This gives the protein CASSPSGRVSEQYF.

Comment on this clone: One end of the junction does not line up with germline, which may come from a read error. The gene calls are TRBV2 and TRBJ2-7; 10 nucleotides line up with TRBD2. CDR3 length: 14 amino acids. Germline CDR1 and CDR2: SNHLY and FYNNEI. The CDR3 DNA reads TGTGCCAGCCGTGAGCGGGAGGGCTCCTACGAGCAGTACTTC. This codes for CASREREGSYEQYF.

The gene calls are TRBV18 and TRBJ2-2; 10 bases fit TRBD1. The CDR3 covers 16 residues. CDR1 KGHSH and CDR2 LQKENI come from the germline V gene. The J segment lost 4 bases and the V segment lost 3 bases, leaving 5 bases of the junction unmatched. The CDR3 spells CASSPRQGASTGELFF. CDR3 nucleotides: TGTGCCAGCTCACCGAGACAGGGGGCGAGCACCGGGGAGCTGTTTTTT. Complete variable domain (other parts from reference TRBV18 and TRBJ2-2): NAGVMQNPRHLVRRRGQEARLRCSPMKGHSHVYWYRQLPEEGLKFMVYLQKENIIDESGMPKERFSAEFPKEGPSILRIQQVVRGDSAAYFCASSPRQGASTGELFFGEGSRLTVL.

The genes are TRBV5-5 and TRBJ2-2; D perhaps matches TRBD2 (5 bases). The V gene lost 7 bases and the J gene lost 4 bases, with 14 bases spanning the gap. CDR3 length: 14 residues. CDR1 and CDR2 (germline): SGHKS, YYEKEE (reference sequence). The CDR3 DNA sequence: TGTGCCAGCGCCCGGTCGGCGGGCACCGGGGAGCTGTTTTTT. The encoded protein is CASARSAGTGELFF.

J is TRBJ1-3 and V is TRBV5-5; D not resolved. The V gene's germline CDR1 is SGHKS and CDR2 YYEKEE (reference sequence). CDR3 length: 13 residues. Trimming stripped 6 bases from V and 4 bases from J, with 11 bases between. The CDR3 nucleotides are TGTGCCAGCAACCCCCTGCGGGGAAACACCATATATTTT. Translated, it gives CASNPLRGNTIYF.

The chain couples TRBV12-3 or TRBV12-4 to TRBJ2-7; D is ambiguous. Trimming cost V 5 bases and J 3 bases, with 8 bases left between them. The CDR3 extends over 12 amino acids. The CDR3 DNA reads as TGTGCCAGCAGTAAGGGTTACTACGAGCAGTACTTC. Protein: CASSKGYYEQYF.

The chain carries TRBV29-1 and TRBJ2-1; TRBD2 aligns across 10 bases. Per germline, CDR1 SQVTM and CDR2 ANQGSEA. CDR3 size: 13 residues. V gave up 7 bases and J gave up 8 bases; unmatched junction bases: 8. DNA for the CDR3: TGCAGCGCCTCGCCGGGACTAGCGTATGAGCAGTTCTTC. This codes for CSASPGLAYEQFF.

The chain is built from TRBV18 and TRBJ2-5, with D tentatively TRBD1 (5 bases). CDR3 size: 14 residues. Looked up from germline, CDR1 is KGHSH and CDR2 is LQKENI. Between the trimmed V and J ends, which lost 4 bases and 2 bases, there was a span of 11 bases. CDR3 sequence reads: CASSLGRAQETQYF. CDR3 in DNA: TGTGCCAGCTCACTAGGCAGGGCACAAGAGACCCAGTACTTC.

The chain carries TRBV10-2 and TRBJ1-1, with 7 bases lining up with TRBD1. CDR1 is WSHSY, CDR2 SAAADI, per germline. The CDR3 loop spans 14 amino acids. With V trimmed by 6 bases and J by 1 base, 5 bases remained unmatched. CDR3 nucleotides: TGCGCCAGCAGGAGGGACAGACCGAACACTGAAGCTTTCTTT. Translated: CASRRDRPNTEAFF.